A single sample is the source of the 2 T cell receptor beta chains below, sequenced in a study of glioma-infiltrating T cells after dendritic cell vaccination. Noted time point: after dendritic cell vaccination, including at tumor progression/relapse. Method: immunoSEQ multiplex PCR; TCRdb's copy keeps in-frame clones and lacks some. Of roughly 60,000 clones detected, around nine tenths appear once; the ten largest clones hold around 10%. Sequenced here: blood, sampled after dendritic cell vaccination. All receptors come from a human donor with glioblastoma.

DNA for the CDR3: TGTGCCAGCAGCCCCTCTCCAGGACAGGAGAATGGCTACACCTTC. Its translation is CASSPSPGQENGYTF. The rearrangement uses TRBV9 and TRBJ1-2; 7 bases align to TRBD1. CDR1 is SGDLS, CDR2 YYNGEE, per germline. The CDR3 extends over 15 amino acids. Losses at the gene ends were 4 bases for V and 6 bases for J; bases not matched to a gene: 12.

CDR3 amino acids: CASSLTAGGPLPGELFF. In DNA, the CDR3 is TGTGCCAGCAGCTTAACAGCGGGGGGGCCTCTCCCCGGGGAGCTGTTTTTT. This sequence joins TRBV7-2 and TRBJ2-2; 10 nucleotides line up with TRBD2. Germline V gene data show CDR1 as SGHTA and CDR2 as FQGNSA. This CDR3 has 17 amino acids. V lost 2 bases, J lost 6 bases, and 9 bases stayed unmatched.